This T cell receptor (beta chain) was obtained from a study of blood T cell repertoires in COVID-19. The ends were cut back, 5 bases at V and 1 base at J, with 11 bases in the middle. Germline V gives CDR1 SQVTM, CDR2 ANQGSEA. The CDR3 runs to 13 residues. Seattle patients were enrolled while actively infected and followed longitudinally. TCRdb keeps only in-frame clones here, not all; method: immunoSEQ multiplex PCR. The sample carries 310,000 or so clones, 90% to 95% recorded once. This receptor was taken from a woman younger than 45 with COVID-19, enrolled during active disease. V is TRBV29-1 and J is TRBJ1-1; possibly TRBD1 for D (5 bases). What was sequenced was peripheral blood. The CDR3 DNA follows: TGCAGCGTTCTTAGAGACAGGAACACTGAAGCTTTCTTT. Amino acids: CSVLRDRNTEAFF.